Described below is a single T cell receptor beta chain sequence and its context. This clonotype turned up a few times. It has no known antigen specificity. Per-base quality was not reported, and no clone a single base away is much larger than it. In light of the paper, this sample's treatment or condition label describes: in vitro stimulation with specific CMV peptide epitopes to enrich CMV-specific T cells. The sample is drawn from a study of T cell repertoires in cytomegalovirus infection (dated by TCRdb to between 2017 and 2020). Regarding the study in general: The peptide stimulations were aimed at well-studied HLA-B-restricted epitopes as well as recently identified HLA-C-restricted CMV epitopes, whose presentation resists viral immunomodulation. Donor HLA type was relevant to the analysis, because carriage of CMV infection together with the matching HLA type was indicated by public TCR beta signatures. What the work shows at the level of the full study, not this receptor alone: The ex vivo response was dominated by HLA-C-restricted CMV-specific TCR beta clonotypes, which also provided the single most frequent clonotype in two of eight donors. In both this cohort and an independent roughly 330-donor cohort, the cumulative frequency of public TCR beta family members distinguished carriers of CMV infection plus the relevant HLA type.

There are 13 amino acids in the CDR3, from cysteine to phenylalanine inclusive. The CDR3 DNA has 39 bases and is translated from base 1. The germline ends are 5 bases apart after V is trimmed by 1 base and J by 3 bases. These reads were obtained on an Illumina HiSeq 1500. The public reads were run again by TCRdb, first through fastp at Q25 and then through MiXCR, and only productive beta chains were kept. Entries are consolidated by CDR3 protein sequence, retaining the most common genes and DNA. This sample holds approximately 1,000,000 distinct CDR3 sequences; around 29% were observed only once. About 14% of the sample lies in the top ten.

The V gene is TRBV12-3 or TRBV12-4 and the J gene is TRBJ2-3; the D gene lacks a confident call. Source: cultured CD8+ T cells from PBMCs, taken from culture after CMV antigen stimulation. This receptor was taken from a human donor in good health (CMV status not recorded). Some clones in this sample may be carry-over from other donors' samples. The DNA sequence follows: TGTGCCAGCAGTTTAGTGACGACAGATACGCAGTATTTT. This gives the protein CASSLVTTDTQYF.